These 22 T cell receptor beta chains share one sample of origin, sequenced in a study of T cells in Graves' hyperthyroidism and ophthalmopathy. RNA transcripts were the template for amplifying TCR beta CDR3 regions. The HTBI primer set served for first-round RT-PCR of the TCR CDR3. TCRdb passed the multiplex PCR reads through MiXCR, listing each CDR3 protein once. The table has hundreds of thousands of distinct CDR3 sequences, approximately 15% seen once. Source material: blood. The receptors shown here come from a woman in her fifties or sixties with Graves' ophthalmopathy.

The chain has TRBV24-1 and TRBJ2-2; D unresolved. The CDR3 contains 13 residues. Trimming pared 4 bases from V and 8 bases from J, leaving 10 bases between. Germline CDR1 is KGHDR and CDR2 is SFDVKD. The CDR3, as DNA: TGTGCCACCAGTGACCCCGTTCTGGGGGAGCTGTTTTTT. Translation gives CATSDPVLGELFF.

This clonotype was seen more than once but under ten times. The chain carries TRBV9 and TRBJ1-2; tentative D call: TRBD1 (5 bases). Trimming took 0 bases from V and 7 from J, leaving 19 bases between them. Germline CDR1 and CDR2: SGDLS and YYNGEE. The CDR3 is made up of 16 amino acids. CDR3 region: CASSVDDRGSSVGYTF. DNA for the CDR3: TGTGCCAGCAGCGTAGATGATCGGGGCAGCTCTGTTGGCTACACCTTC.

A few counts support this clonotype. The chain joins TRBV6-2 or TRBV6-3 to TRBJ2-3; D gene unclear. Trimming pared 2 bases from V and 4 bases from J, leaving 10 bases between. The germline V gene has CDR1 MNHEY and CDR2 SVGEGT. The CDR3 contains 14 residues. CDR3 nucleotides: TGTGCCAGCAGTTACCCCCTACTTGCAGATACGCAGTATTTT. Protein sequence: CASSYPLLADTQYF.

This clonotype was picked up many times. This chain joins TRBV27 and TRBJ2-7, with a possible D match to TRBD2 (6 bases). The length of the CDR3 is 13 residues. Looked up from germline, CDR1 is MNHEY and CDR2 is SMNVEV (reference sequence). V was shortened by 9 bases and J by 2 bases, with 14 bases between the two germline ends. The CDR3 region has the DNA TGTGCCAGTGGGGTTCCGGGGGCCTACGAGCAGTACTTC. This gives the protein CASGVPGAYEQYF.

The V and J genes are TRBV6-2 or TRBV6-3 and TRBJ2-1; TRBD1 agrees at 7 bases. After removal of 3 bases from V and 0 bases from J, the junction contained 5 bases not matched to a gene. Germline lookup yields CDR1 MNHEY and CDR2 SVGEGT. This CDR3 has 16 amino acids. The CDR3 DNA sequence: TGTGCCAGCAGTTATCGGACAGGAAGCTCCTACAATGAGCAGTTCTTC. It translates to CASSYRTGSSYNEQFF.

This clonotype has a count of ten or more. The rearrangement links TRBV5-1 to TRBJ2-1, with D possibly being TRBD2 (5 bases). This CDR3 region has 13 residues. Germline V gives CDR1 SGHRS, CDR2 YFSETQ. Trimming removed 5 bases at V and 3 bases at J, with 9 bases between. Here the CDR3 reads CASRQGGYNEQFF. DNA of the CDR3: TGCGCCAGCAGGCAAGGAGGCTACAATGAGCAGTTCTTC.

This clonotype was counted between two and nine times. The chain couples TRBV9 to TRBJ2-3; TRBD2 is a possible D gene (6 bases). The germline V and J ends were trimmed by 0 bases and 2 bases, with 13 bases remaining between them. The CDR3 spans 16 residues. Germline assignment: CDR1 SGDLS and CDR2 YYNGEE. As DNA, the CDR3 is TGTGCCAGCAGCGTAGGGCTAGCGAGCCTCACAGATACGCAGTATTTT. Encoded protein: CASSVGLASLTDTQYF.

This clonotype has ten or more counts. V usage is TRBV16 and J usage is TRBJ1-1; D unclear. Trimming took off 1 base at V and 4 bases at J, with 10 bases between the two ends. Germline CDR1 KGHSY, CDR2 FQNENV. The CDR3 length is 14 residues. The CDR3 coding sequence is TGTGCCAGCAGCCAATTTGGGAGAGGCACTGAAGCTTTCTTT. This encodes CASSQFGRGTEAFF.

The J gene is TRBJ2-4, the V gene TRBV19, with D perhaps matching TRBD1 (6 bases). V gave up 3 bases and J gave up 4 bases, with 10 bases separating them. Germline assignment: CDR1 LNHDA and CDR2 SQIVND (reference sequence). The length of the CDR3 is 14 residues. The CDR3 nucleotides are TGTGCCAGTAGTATGTGGACAGCGAAAAACATTCAGTACTTC. Encoded protein: CASSMWTAKNIQYF.

The J gene is TRBJ1-2, the V gene TRBV29-1; possibly TRBD1 for D (6 bases). CDR1 and CDR2 from the germline V gene are SQVTM and ANQGSEA. CDR3 length equals 15 residues. Trimming left V 1 base short and J 7 bases short, with 19 bases between. CDR3 sequence (DNA): TGCAGCGTTGAAGCTCCCGGGAGGGGGGCTAGTGGCTACACCTTC. Its protein product is CSVEAPGRGASGYTF.

There are many counts of this clonotype. This rearrangement joins TRBV18 to TRBJ1-1; 7 bases fit TRBD1. This CDR3 comprises 15 residues. With V trimmed by 1 base and J by 1 base, 3 bases remained unmatched. CDR1 is KGHSH and CDR2 is LQKENI in the germline V gene. The CDR3 nucleotides are TGTGCCAGCTCACCACTAGGGGGCGAGAACACTGAAGCTTTCTTT. It is translated as CASSPLGGENTEAFF.

Of note for this clonotype: With a much larger clone just one base away, this may be a read error. The rearrangement links TRBV4-3 to TRBJ2-1; 14 bases line up with TRBD2. Germline V CDR1 and CDR2: LGHNA, YSLEER. The CDR3 covers 18 residues. The CDR3 reads CASSQDGTSGSSYSEQFF. The CDR3 DNA reads TGCGCCAGCAGCCAGGACGGGACTAGCGGGAGCTCCTACAGTGAGCAGTTCTTC.

Ten or more counts support this clonotype. J is TRBJ2-7 and V is TRBV6-5; tentatively, D is TRBD2 (6 bases). CDR3 size: 14 residues. The germline CDR1 and CDR2 sequences are MNHEY and SVGAGI. V was pared by 0 bases and J by 5 bases, with 11 bases between. Here the CDR3 reads CASSYSVGRNEQYF. The CDR3 DNA reads as TGTGCCAGCAGTTACTCGGTCGGGAGAAACGAGCAGTACTTC.

This clonotype has a count of ten or more. This sequence joins TRBV3-1 and TRBJ2-7; perhaps TRBD2 as D (6 bases). CDR1 is LGHDT, CDR2 YNNKEL, per germline (reference sequence). The CDR3 contains 16 residues. The germline V and J ends were trimmed by 1 base and 3 bases, with 16 bases remaining between them. Here the CDR3 reads CASSQGPGLIGYEQYF. The CDR3 DNA sequence: TGTGCCAGCAGCCAAGGGCCGGGACTTATCGGCTACGAGCAGTACTTC.

This clonotype was counted only a few times. J is TRBJ2-7 and V is TRBV29-1; D remains unclear. Trimming shortened V by 4 bases and J by 7 bases, and 14 bases separated the two germline ends. The CDR3 totals 12 residues. Germline-derived CDR1 and CDR2 are SQVTM and ANQGSEA. The CDR3 loop reads CSVGHGMREQYF. The CDR3 DNA reads as TGCAGCGTTGGGCACGGAATGAGGGAGCAGTACTTC.

The V call is TRBV6-2 or TRBV6-3, the J call TRBJ2-3; no reliable D call. With 2 bases removed from V and 1 base from J, the gap between germline ends came to 7 bases. Germline assignment: CDR1 MNHEY and CDR2 SVGEGT. CDR3 length equals 14 residues. Here the CDR3 DNA reads TGTGCCAGCAGTTACAAATTTGGCACAGATACGCAGTATTTT. This encodes CASSYKFGTDTQYF.

A note on this clonotype: A read error may be the cause here, since a much bigger clone is one base away. The chain links TRBV6-1 to TRBJ2-5, with 9 bases identical to TRBD1. CDR3 size: 16 residues. The V and J ends lost 6 bases and 7 bases, in that order; junction bases with no gene match: 15. Germline CDR1 MNHNS, CDR2 SASEGT. The CDR3 sequence: CASRQNRGHVGGTQYF. The DNA of the CDR3 is TGTGCCAGCAGACAAAACAGGGGGCACGTAGGGGGGACCCAGTACTTC.

About this clonotype: Being one base from a much bigger clone, this may be a read error. This is likely a read error, given that the CDR3 carries no conserved phenylalanine or tryptophan at its end. The chain links TRBV6-5 to TRBJ1-6, with D possibly TRBD1 on 5 matching bases. CDR3 length equals 15 residues. The germline CDR1 and CDR2 sequences are MNHEY and SVGAGI. Trimming took off 0 bases at V and 8 bases at J, with 11 bases between the two ends. The CDR3 sequence: CASSYSRGRHSPLHL. DNA for the CDR3: TGTGCCAGCAGTTACTCGCGGGGGAGGCATTCACCCCTCCACCTT.

The chain couples TRBV11-2 to TRBJ2-7, with 10 bases identical to TRBD1. Germline V CDR1 and CDR2: SGHAT, FQNNGV. The CDR3 contains 16 residues. V lost 4 bases and J lost 2; bases outside the gene matches: 8. In DNA, the CDR3 is TGTGCCAGCAGCTATTTCCGGGACAGGGGTACCTACGAGCAGTACTTC. Protein sequence: CASSYFRDRGTYEQYF.

This clonotype turned up a few times. At one of its ends the junction is not consistent with the germline gene, which may arise from a read error. The V call is TRBV18, the J call TRBJ2-3; TRBD1 aligns across 7 bases. CDR1 KGHSH and CDR2 LQKENI come from the germline V gene. This CDR3 is built from 15 residues. The CDR3 sequence: CASPPLDRSTDTQYF. CDR3 nucleotides: TGTGCCAGCCCACCACTGGACAGGAGCACAGATACGCAGTATTTT.

There are a few counts of this clonotype. The rearrangement links TRBV20-1 to TRBJ2-2; no clear D. Germline V CDR1 and CDR2: DFQATT, SNEGSKA (reference sequence). The CDR3 covers 13 residues. The germline V and J ends were trimmed by 0 bases and 5 bases, with 7 bases remaining between them. In nucleotides, the CDR3 is TGCAGTGCTAGAGATTGGGAAACCGGGGAGCTGTTTTTT. Its protein is CSARDWETGELFF.

This clonotype was observed many times. V is TRBV5-1 and J is TRBJ2-7; D is unresolved. CDR3 size: 13 residues. V shed 3 bases and J shed 4 bases, with 11 bases lying between them. Germline lookup yields CDR1 SGHRS and CDR2 YFSETQ. CDR3 residues: CASSSSTSYEQYF. CDR3 bases: TGCGCCAGCAGCTCTTCCACTTCGTACGAGCAGTACTTC.